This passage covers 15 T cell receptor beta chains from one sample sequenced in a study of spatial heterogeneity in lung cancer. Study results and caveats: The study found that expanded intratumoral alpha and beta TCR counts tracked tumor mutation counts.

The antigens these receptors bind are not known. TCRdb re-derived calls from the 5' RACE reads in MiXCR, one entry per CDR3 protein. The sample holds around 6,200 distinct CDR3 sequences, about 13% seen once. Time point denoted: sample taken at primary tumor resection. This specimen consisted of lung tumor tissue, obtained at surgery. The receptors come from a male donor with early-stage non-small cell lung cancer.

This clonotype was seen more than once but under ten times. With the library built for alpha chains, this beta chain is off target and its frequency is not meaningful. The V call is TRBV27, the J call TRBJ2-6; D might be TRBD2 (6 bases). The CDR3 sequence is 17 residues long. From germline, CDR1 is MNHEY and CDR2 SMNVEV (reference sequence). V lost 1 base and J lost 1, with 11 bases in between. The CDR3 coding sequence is TGTGCCAGCAGTTTATACGGGAGCGGGTCTGGGGCCAACGTCCTGACTTTC. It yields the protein CASSLYGSGSGANVLTF.

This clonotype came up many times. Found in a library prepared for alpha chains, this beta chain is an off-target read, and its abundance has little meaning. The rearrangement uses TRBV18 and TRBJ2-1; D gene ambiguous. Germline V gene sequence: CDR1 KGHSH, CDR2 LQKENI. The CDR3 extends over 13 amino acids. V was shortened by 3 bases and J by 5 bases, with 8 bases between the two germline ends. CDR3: CASSPDLDNEQFF. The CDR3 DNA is TGTGCCAGCTCACCTGACCTAGACAATGAGCAGTTCTTC. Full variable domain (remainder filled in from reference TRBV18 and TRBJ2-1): NAGVMQNPRHLVRRRGQEARLRCSPMKGHSHVYWYRQLPEEGLKFMVYLQKENIIDESGMPKERFSAEFPKEGPSILRIQQVVRGDSAAYFCASSPDLDNEQFFGPGTRLTVL.

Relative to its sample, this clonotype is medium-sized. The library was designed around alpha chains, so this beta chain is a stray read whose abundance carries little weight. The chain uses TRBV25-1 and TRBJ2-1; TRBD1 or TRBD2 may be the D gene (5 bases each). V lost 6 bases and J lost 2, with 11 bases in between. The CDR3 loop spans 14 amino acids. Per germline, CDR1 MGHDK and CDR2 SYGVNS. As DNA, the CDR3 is TGTGCCAGCAGACTCACGGGGCCCTACAATGAGCAGTTCTTC. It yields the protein CASRLTGPYNEQFF.

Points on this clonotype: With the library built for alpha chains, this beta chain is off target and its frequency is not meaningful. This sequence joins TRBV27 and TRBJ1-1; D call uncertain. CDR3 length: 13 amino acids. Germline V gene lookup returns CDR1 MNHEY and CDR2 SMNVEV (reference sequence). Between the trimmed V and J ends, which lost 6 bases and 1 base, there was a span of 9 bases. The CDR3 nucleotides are TGTGCCAGCAGGTCTATCCCGAACACTGAAGCTTTCTTT. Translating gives CASRSIPNTEAFF.

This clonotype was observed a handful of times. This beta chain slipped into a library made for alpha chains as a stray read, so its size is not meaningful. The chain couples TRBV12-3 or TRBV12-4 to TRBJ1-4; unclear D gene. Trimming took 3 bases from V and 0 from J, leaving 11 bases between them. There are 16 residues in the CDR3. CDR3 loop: CASSFGIGSTNEKLFF. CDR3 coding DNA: TGTGCCAGCAGTTTCGGGATTGGATCAACTAATGAAAAACTGTTTTTT.

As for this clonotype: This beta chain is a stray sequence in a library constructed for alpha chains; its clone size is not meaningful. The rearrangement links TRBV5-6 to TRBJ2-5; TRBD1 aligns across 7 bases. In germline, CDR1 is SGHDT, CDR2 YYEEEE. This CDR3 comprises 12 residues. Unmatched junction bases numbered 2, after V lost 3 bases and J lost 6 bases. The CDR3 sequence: CASSSRGQTQYF. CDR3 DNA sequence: TGTGCCAGCAGCTCGAGGGGGCAGACCCAGTACTTC. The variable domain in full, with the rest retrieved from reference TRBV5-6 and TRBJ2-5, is DAGVTQSPTHLIKTRGQQVTLRCSPKSGHDTVSWYQQALGQGPQFIFQYYEEEERQRGNFPDRFSGHQFPNYSSELNVNALLLGDSALYLCASSSRGQTQYFGPGTRLLVL.

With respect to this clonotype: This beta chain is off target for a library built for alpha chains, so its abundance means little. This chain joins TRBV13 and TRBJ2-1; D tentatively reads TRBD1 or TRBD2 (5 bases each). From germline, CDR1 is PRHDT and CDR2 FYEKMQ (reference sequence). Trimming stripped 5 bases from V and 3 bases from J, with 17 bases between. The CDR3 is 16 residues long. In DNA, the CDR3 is TGTGCCAGCAGCGGGTCCGGGGACGGGTTCTACAATGAGCAGTTCTTC. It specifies CASSGSGDGFYNEQFF.

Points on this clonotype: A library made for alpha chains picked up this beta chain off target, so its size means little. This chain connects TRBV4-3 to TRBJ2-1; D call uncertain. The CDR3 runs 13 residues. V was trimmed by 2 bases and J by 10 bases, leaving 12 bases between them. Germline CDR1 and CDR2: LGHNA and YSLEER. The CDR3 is CASSQSSYREQFF. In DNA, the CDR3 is TGCGCCAGCAGCCAAAGTAGTTACAGAGAGCAGTTCTTC.

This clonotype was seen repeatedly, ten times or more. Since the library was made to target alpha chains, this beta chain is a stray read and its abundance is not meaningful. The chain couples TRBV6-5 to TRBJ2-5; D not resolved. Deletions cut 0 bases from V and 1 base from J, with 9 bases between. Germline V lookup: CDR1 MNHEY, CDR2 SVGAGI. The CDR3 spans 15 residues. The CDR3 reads CASSYSIRGQETQYF. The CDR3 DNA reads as TGTGCCAGCAGTTACTCGATACGAGGCCAAGAGACCCAGTACTTC.

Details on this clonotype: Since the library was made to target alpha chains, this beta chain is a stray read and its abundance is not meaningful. CDR3 loop: CASSRGQGAGELFF. For the CDR3, the DNA is TGTGCCAGCAGCCGGGGACAGGGCGCCGGGGAGCTGTTTTTT. The V gene is TRBV7-9, the J gene TRBJ2-2; TRBD1 matches 9 bases. Germline values: CDR1 SEHNR, CDR2 FQNEAQ (reference sequence). The CDR3 covers 14 residues. The ends lost 5 bases at V and 6 bases at J; junction bases unmatched: 4.

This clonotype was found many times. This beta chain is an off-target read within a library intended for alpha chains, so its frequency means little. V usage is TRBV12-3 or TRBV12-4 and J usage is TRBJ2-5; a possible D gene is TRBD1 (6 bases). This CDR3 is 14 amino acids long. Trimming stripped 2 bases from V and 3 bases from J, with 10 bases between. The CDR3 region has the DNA TGTGCCAGCAGTTTATGGGACATTGAAGAGACCCAGTACTTC. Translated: CASSLWDIEETQYF.

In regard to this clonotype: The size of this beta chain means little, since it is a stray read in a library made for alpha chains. As DNA, the CDR3 is TGTGCCAGCAGCTTAGTTGGGACAGGGCGTCAGCCCCAGCATTTT. Translating it yields CASSLVGTGRQPQHF. The chain carries TRBV7-8 and TRBJ1-5, with 9 bases lining up with TRBD1. Germline V lookup: CDR1 SGHVS, CDR2 FQNEAQ. V lost 1 base to trimming and J lost 6 bases; unmatched junction nucleotides: 4. The CDR3 loop spans 15 amino acids.

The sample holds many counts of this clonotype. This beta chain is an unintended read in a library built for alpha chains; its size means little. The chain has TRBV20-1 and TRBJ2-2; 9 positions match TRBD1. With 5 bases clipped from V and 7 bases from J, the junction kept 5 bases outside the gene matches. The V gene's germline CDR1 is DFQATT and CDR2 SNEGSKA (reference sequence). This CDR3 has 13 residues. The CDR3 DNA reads TGCAGTGCTCTGGACAGGGGAGACGGGGAGCTGTTTTTT. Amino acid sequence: CSALDRGDGELFF.

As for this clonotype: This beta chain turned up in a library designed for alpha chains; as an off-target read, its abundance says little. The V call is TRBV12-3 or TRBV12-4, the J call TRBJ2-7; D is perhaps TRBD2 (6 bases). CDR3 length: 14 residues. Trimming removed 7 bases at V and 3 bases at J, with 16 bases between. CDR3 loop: CASTEAGDFYEQYF. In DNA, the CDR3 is TGTGCCAGCACCGAGGCTGGGGACTTCTACGAGCAGTACTTC.

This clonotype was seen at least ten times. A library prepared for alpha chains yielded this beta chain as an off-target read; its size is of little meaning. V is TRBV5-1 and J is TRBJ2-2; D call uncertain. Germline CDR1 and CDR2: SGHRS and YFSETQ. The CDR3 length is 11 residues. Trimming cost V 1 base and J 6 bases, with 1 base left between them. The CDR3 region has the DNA TGCGCCAGCAGCTTGCCCGGGGAGCTGTTTTTT. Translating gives CASSLPGELFF. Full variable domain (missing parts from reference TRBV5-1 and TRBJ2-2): KAGVTQTPRYLIKTRGQQVTLSCSPISGHRSVSWYQQTPGQGLQFLFEYFSETQRNKGNFPGRFSGRQFSNSRSEMNVSTLELGDSALYLCASSLPGELFFGEGSRLTVL.